This is a list of T cell receptor beta chains from one sample in a study of T-cell memory formation after mild COVID-19. A single record per CDR3 protein comes from TCRdb applying MiXCR to the 5' RACE reads. The profile shows roughly 610,000 distinct CDR3 sequences, about 18% of them singletons. The sequenced sample was PBMCs or a T cell subset sorted from them (not recorded which). The receptors shown here come from an adult woman who had mild COVID-19 (a few samples of this study predate the infection). Cell type and time point are not known. Both conserved end residues are part of each CDR3. Fields, in order: clone size, V gene, J gene, D gene, CDR3 DNA, CDR3 protein. A D gene is named only where the DNA matches it firmly. Some rows mark clone size as missing; the rest say once, few, many or name a class of expanded clone.

>few|TRBV7-2|TRBJ2-7|TRBD2
TGTGCCAGCAGCTTAAATCCAGCGGGAGGGACTTACGAGCAGTACTTC
CASSLNPAGGTYEQYF
>-|TRBV12-3/TRBV12-4|TRBJ2-3|-
TGTGCCAGCAGTTTCACCACTAGCACAGATACGCAGTATTTT
CASSFTTSTDTQYF
>-|TRBV7-2|TRBJ2-7|-
TGTGCCAGCAGCTTAGAGGCAGGGTTCTACGAGCAGTACTTC
CASSLEAGFYEQYF
>-|TRBV7-3|TRBJ2-2|-
TGTGCCAGCAGCCCGGACATATCGAACACCGGGGAGCTGTTTTTT
CASSPDISNTGELFF
>-|TRBV30|TRBJ2-7|-
TGTGCCTCTCGGCCTCCCGTCTCCTACGAGCAGTACTTC
CASRPPVSYEQYF
>-|TRBV9|TRBJ2-5|-
TGTGCCAGCAGCGTAGCTTCAGGGGAGCAAGAGACCCAGTACTTC
CASSVASGEQETQYF
>many|TRBV7-2|TRBJ2-4|TRBD1
TGTGCCAGCAGCTTGGACAGGGCCCTAAAAAACATTCAGTACTTC
CASSLDRALKNIQYF
>-|TRBV7-3|TRBJ2-3|-
TGTGCCAGCAGCCCCCGGACGGCAGGGCGAGCAGATACGCAGTATTTT
CASSPRTAGRADTQYF
>few|TRBV5-8|TRBJ1-6|TRBD1
TGTGCCAGCAGCTTCGGCAGGGGGAATTCACCCCTCCACTTT
CASSFGRGNSPLHF
>-|TRBV28|TRBJ1-2|TRBD1
TGTGCCAGCAGTTCCCCTCAGGGGGTCTATGGCTACACCTTC
CASSSPQGVYGYTF
>-|TRBV27|TRBJ2-1|TRBD2
TGTGCCAGCAGTTTTTCGGGGGGACTAGCGGGTAACAATGAGCAGTTCTTC
CASSFSGGLAGNNEQFF
>-|TRBV7-9|TRBJ2-2|-
TGTGCCAGCAGCTTGGCCAGGGCCACCGGGGAGCTGTTTTTT
CASSLARATGELFF
>-|TRBV24-1|TRBJ2-2|-
TGTGCCACCAGTGATTTCGCCCTGAACACCGGGGAGCTGTTTTTT
CATSDFALNTGELFF
>few|TRBV12-3/TRBV12-4|TRBJ1-5|-
TGTGCCAGCAGTCGAAACAATCAGCCCCAGCATTTT
CASSRNNQPQHF
>-|TRBV7-8|TRBJ2-3|TRBD2
TGTGCCAGCAGCTCAGGCCAGGGACTAGCTGGCACAGATACGCAGTATTTT
CASSSGQGLAGTDTQYF
>few|TRBV19|TRBJ1-6|-
TGTGCCAGTAGTATCTCATCAGGGTCTAATTCACCCCTCCACTTT
CASSISSGSNSPLHF
>-|TRBV9|TRBJ1-1|-
TGTGCCAGCAGCGTAGCAGGGTCTGGGGCGTATAACACTGAAGCTTTCTTT
CASSVAGSGAYNTEAFF
>many|TRBV12-3/TRBV12-4|TRBJ2-4|-
TGTGCCAGCAGTTTAAGGTCGGGAAGGGCGGACAAAAACATTCAGTACTTC
CASSLRSGRADKNIQYF
>-|TRBV6-5|TRBJ2-1|TRBD2
TGTGCCAGCAGTCACTCTATAGCGGGGGGAGACAATGAGCAGTTCTTC
CASSHSIAGGDNEQFF
>few|TRBV9|TRBJ2-1|-
TGTGCCAGCAGCGTAGAGAGTACCCTCACCTTCTCCTACAATGAGCAGTTCTTC
CASSVESTLTFSYNEQFF
>-|TRBV20-1|TRBJ2-6|-
TGCAGTGCTACCCGCGGGGTTACCTCTGGGGCCAACGTCCTGACTTTC
CSATRGVTSGANVLTF
>-|TRBV7-8|TRBJ1-5|TRBD1
TGTGCCAGCGGCGGACAGGGGGCTAGTAGCAATCAGCCCCAGCATTTT
CASGGQGASSNQPQHF
>many|TRBV7-8|TRBJ2-3|TRBD2
TGTGCCAGCAGCTCATCCCCCGGGACTATGCGGGGCACAGATACGCAGTATTTT
CASSSSPGTMRGTDTQYF
>-|TRBV6-7|TRBJ1-1|-
TGTGCCAGCAGTCTAGTGTACCCTGAAGCTTTCTTT
CASSLVYPEAFF
>few|TRBV7-2|TRBJ1-1|-
TGTGCCAGCAGCTTAGCGCGTGGGGGTGCCACTGAAGCTTTCTTT
CASSLARGGATEAFF
>few|TRBV3-1|TRBJ2-1|-
TGTGCCAGCAGCCCTAATATGGGTGAGCAGTTCTTC
CASSPNMGEQFF
>-|TRBV2|TRBJ2-1|-
TGTGCCAGCAGTGAAGTAATGGTCGGTAGCGAGCAGTTCTTC
CASSEVMVGSEQFF
>few|TRBV7-2|TRBJ1-2|TRBD1
TGTGCCAGCAGCTTCGGGACAGGGCGGGGCTACACCTTC
CASSFGTGRGYTF
>-|TRBV4-1|TRBJ1-2|-
TGCGCCAGCAGCCAAGAGCAGGGAGGCTATGGCTACACCTTC
CASSQEQGGYGYTF
>-|TRBV24-1|TRBJ2-1|-
TGTGCCACCAGTGATTTGCATAGTTGGCAGTTCTTC
CATSDLHSWQFF
>few|TRBV24-1|TRBJ2-3|-
TGTGCCACCAGTGATCCTCACCACGGCACAGATACGCAGTATTTT
CATSDPHHGTDTQYF
>-|TRBV7-9|TRBJ1-3|-
TGTGCCAGCAGCCAGAGGGGTCCCTCTGGAAACACCATATATTTT
CASSQRGPSGNTIYF
>few|TRBV5-6|TRBJ2-7|-
TGTGCCAGCAGCTTGGGAAGGCCTCTCTCCTACGAGCAGTACTTC
CASSLGRPLSYEQYF